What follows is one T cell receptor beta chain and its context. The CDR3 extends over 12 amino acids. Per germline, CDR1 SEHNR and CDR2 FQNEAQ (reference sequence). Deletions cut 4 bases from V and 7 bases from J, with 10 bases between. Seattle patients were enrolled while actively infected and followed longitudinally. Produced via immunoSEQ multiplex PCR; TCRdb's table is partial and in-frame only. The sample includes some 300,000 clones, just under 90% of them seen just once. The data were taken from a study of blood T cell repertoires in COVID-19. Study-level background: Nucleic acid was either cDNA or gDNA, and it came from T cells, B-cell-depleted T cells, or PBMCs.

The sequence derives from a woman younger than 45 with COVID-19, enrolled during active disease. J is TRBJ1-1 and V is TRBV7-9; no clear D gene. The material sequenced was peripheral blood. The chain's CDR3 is CASSWQVLEAFF. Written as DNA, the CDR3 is TGTGCCAGCAGCTGGCAGGTTCTTGAAGCTTTCTTT.